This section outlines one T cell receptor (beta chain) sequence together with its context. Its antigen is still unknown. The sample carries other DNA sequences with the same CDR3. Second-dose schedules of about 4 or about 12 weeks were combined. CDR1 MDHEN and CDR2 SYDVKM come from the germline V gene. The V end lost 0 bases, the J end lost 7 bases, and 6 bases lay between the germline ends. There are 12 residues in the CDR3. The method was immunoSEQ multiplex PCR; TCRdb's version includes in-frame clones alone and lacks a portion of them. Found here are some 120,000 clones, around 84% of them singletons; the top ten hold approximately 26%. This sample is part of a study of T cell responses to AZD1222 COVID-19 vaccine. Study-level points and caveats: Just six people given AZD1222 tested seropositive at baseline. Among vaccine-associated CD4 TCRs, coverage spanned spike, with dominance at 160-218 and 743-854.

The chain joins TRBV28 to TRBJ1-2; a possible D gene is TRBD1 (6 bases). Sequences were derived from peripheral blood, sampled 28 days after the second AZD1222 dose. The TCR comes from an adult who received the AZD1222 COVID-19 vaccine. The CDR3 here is CASSLWDSGYTF. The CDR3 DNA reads TGTGCCAGCAGTTTATGGGACAGTGGCTACACCTTC.